The clone carrying this TCR beta chain was seen a handful of times. Its antigen is unknown. The sample is drawn from a study of T cells after yellow fever vaccination. General study findings and limits: The secondary T-cell response peaked on day 5, not day 15, but was weaker.

Synthesis of TCR cDNA relied on 5'RACE template switching, which attached a universal primer site and UMIs. TCRdb called the 5' RACE reads again in MiXCR, with one record for every CDR3 protein. This sample carries some 350,000 distinct CDR3 sequences, 4.1% of them seen once, and the ten largest clones take around 23%. The sample was PBMCs, taken 5 days after the yellow fever booster vaccination. This clonotype originated in a man younger than 30 who received the YFV17D yellow fever vaccine.

CDR3 sequence: CASSVFSGVTDTQYF. CDR3 bases: TGTGCCAGCAGCGTGTTCTCGGGGGTCACAGATACGCAGTATTTT. V is TRBV9 and J is TRBJ2-3; the D gene is possibly TRBD2 (6 bases). Germline CDR1 and CDR2: SGDLS and YYNGEE. CDR3 size: 15 residues. V lost 2 bases and J 2 bases, leaving 12 bases between the germline ends.